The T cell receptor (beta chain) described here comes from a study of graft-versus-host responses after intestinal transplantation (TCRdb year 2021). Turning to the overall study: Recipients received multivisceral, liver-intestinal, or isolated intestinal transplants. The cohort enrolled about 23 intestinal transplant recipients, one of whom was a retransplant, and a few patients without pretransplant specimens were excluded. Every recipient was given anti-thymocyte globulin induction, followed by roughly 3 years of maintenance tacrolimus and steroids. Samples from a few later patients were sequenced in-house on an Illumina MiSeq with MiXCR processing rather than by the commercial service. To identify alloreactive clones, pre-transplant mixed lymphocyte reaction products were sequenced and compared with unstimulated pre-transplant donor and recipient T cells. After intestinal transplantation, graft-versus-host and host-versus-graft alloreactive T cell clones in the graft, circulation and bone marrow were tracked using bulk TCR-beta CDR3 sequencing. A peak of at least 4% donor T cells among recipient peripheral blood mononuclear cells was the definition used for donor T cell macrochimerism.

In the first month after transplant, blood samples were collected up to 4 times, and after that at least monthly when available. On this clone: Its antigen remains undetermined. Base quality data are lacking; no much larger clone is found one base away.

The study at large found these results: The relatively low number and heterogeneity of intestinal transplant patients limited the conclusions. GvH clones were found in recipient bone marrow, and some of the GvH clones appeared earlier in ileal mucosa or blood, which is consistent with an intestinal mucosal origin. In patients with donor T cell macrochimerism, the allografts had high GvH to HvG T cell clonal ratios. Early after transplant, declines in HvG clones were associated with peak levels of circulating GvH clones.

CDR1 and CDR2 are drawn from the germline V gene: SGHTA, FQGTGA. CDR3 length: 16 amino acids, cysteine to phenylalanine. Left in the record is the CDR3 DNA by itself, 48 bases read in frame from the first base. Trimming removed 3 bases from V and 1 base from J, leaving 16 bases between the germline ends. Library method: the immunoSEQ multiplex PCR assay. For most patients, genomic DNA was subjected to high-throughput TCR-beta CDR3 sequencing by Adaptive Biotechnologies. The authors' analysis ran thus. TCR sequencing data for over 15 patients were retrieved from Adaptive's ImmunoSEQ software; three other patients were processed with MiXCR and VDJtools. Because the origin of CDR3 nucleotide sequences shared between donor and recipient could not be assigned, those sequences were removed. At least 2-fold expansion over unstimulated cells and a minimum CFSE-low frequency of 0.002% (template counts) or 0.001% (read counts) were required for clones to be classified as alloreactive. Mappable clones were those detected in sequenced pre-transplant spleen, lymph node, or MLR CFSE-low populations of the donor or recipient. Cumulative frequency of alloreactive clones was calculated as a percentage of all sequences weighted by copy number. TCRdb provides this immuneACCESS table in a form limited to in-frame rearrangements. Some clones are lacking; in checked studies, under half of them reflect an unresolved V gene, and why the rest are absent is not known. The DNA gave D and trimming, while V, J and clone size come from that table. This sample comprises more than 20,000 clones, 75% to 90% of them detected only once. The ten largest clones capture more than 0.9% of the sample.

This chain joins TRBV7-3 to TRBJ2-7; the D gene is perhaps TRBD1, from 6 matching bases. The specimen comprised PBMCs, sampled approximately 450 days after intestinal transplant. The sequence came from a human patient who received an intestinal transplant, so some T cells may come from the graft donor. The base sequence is TGTGCCAGCAGCTTGACAGGACCCTCCTCTTCCTACGAGCAGTACTTC. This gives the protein CASSLTGPSSSYEQYF.